These 10 T cell receptor beta chains were sequenced from one sample in a study of blood T cell repertoires in COVID-19. Repertoires were generated with immunoSEQ multiplex PCR, while TCRdb's copy carries only in-frame clones and drops some. The repertoire holds some 240,000 clones, with just under 85% as singletons. What was sequenced was peripheral blood. These receptors were collected from an elderly woman with acute or convalescent COVID-19.

The chain joins TRBV7-2 to TRBJ1-2; 10 bases line up with TRBD1. With V trimmed by 5 bases and J by 5 bases, 8 bases remained unmatched. Germline V gene data show CDR1 as SGHTA and CDR2 as FQGNSA. This CDR3 has 15 amino acids. For the CDR3, the DNA is TGTGCCAGCAGCGAAAGACAGGGGGCAGTATATGGCTACACCTTC. Protein product: CASSERQGAVYGYTF. The full variable domain, in which reference TRBV7-2 and TRBJ1-2 provide the parts outside the CDR3, is GAGVSQSPSNKVTEKGKDVELRCDPISGHTALYWYRQSLGQGLEFLIYFQGNSAPDKSGLPSDRFSAERTGGSVSTLTIQRTQQEDSAVYLCASSERQGAVYGYTFGSGTRLTVV.

The genes are TRBV9 and TRBJ2-5; a weak D match, TRBD1 (6 bases). Trimming pared 3 bases from V and 5 bases from J, leaving 17 bases between. The CDR3 spans 15 residues. Looked up from germline, CDR1 is SGDLS and CDR2 is YYNGEE. The CDR3 sequence is CASSATGLGGETQYF. DNA for the CDR3: TGTGCCAGCAGCGCTACAGGGCTAGGCGGGGAGACCCAGTACTTC. The full variable domain, completed using reference TRBV9 and TRBJ2-5, is DSGVTQTPKHLITATGQRVTLRCSPRSGDLSVYWYQQSLDQGLQFLIQYYNGEERAKGNILERFSAQQFPDLHSELNLSSLELGDSALYFCASSATGLGGETQYFGPGTRLLVL.

The gene calls are TRBV7-3 and TRBJ2-7; D is perhaps TRBD2 (5 bases). V lost 4 bases to trimming and J lost 4 bases, with 11 bases between them. Germline assignment: CDR1 SGHTA and CDR2 FQGTGA. There are 13 residues in the CDR3. For the CDR3, the DNA is TGTGCCAGCAGCTCGAGGGATCTTTACGAGCAGTACTTC. It encodes CASSSRDLYEQYF.

This sequence joins TRBV19 and TRBJ1-2, with TRBD1 identical over 8 bases. The germline V gene encodes CDR1 LNHDA and CDR2 SQIVND (reference sequence). The CDR3 is made up of 15 amino acids. With 5 bases clipped from V and 5 bases from J, the junction kept 10 bases outside the gene matches. The CDR3 nucleotides are TGTGCCAGTAGTGTGACAGGGGAACCCAGGTATGGCTACACCTTC. This encodes CASSVTGEPRYGYTF.

The V and J genes are TRBV7-9 and TRBJ1-4; perhaps TRBD1 as D (5 bases). The CDR3 contains 14 residues. Germline V lookup: CDR1 SEHNR, CDR2 FQNEAQ (reference sequence). The V end was cut by 2 bases, the J end by 7 bases, with 11 bases between. In DNA, the CDR3 is TGTGCCAGCAGCTTACGGGGGGAGTCTGAAAAACTGTTTTTT. It translates to CASSLRGESEKLFF.

In DNA, the CDR3 is TGCGCCAGCAGCCCCCAACGCGGGGGTGTTGGCGATGAGCAGTTCTTC. Protein sequence: CASSPQRGGVGDEQFF. The chain combines TRBV4-1 with TRBJ2-1; TRBD2 agrees at 7 bases. V trimming: 4 bases; J trimming: 8 bases; junction bases outside the gene matches: 14. In germline, CDR1 is MGHRA, CDR2 YSYEKL. This CDR3 has 16 residues.

V gene TRBV28 combines with J gene TRBJ1-2; D is perhaps TRBD1 (5 bases). The germline V gene has CDR1 MDHEN and CDR2 SYDVKM. CDR3 length equals 15 residues. The V end was cut by 4 bases, the J end by 3 bases, with 15 bases between. The CDR3 sequence: CASSSESGGDYGYTF. The CDR3 nucleotides are TGTGCCAGCAGTTCGGAGTCGGGGGGGGACTATGGCTACACCTTC.

The rearrangement joins TRBV5-1 to TRBJ1-1, with 7 bases lining up with TRBD1. CDR1 SGHRS and CDR2 YFSETQ come from the germline V gene. V lost 0 bases, J lost 0 bases, and 8 bases stayed unmatched. There are 17 residues in the CDR3. CDR3 coding DNA: TGCGCCAGCAGCTTGGGACGGACAGGAACCCTGAACACTGAAGCTTTCTTT. Protein sequence: CASSLGRTGTLNTEAFF.

The rearrangement links TRBV2 to TRBJ2-3; possibly TRBD1 for D (6 bases). Germline assignment: CDR1 SNHLY and CDR2 FYNNEI. CDR3 length: 15 amino acids. Trimming pared 2 bases from V and 1 base from J, leaving 10 bases between. CDR3 amino acids: CASSEWGLGTDTQYF. For the CDR3, the DNA is TGTGCCAGCAGTGAATGGGGGCTTGGCACAGATACGCAGTATTTT.

This clone was detected only once. Other DNA variants within this sample encode the same CDR3. The chain has TRBV30 and TRBJ1-3; D remains unclear. The CDR3 has 13 amino acids. Germline V gene lookup returns CDR1 GTSNPN and CDR2 SVGIG (reference sequence). The germline V and J ends were trimmed by 5 bases and 0 bases, with 8 bases remaining between them. CDR3 DNA: TGTGCCTGGGACGGTTCCTCTGGAAACACCATATATTTT. Translation: CAWDGSSGNTIYF. Full variable domain (outside the CDR3, taken from reference TRBV30 and TRBJ1-3): SQTIHQWPATLVQPVGSPLSLECTVEGTSNPNLYWYRQAAGRGLQLLFYSVGIGQISSEVPQNLSASRPQDRQFILSSKKLLLSDSGFYLCAWDGSSGNTIYFGEGSWLTVV.